This entry concerns a single TCR beta chain. Its antigen is not known. As to time point: cycle 4 day 1 (C4D1), after more than five weeks of nivolumab. All patients experienced relapse after autologous stem cell transplantation, and brentuximab vedotin exposure was variable. The data belong to a study of PD-1 blockade in classical Hodgkin lymphoma. Study at large: Patients had nivolumab dosed at 3 mg/kg, delivered intravenously every 2 weeks. General study points: The diversity seen at baseline in complete responders resembled that of newly diagnosed patients. Patients were excluded if nivolumab began under 1 year after ASCT (the autologous transplant).

This table comes from immunoSEQ multiplex PCR, and its TCRdb copy is limited to in-frame clones, with some not included. The sample yields tens of thousands of clones, approximately 87% seen once. Germline CDR1 is SGHTS and CDR2 is YDEGEE. The CDR3 runs to 14 residues. The ends were cut back, 4 bases at V and 8 bases at J, with 18 bases in the middle. The rearrangement links TRBV5-8 to TRBJ1-2; D perhaps matches TRBD1 (5 bases). This sequence was found in a human donor with classical Hodgkin lymphoma. The sequences come from peripheral blood mononuclear cells (PBMCs), collected before the fourth cycle of nivolumab. The CDR3 region is CASSLSIEGRGYTF. CDR3 bases: TGTGCCAGCAGCCTTAGTATTGAGGGACGAGGCTACACCTTC.